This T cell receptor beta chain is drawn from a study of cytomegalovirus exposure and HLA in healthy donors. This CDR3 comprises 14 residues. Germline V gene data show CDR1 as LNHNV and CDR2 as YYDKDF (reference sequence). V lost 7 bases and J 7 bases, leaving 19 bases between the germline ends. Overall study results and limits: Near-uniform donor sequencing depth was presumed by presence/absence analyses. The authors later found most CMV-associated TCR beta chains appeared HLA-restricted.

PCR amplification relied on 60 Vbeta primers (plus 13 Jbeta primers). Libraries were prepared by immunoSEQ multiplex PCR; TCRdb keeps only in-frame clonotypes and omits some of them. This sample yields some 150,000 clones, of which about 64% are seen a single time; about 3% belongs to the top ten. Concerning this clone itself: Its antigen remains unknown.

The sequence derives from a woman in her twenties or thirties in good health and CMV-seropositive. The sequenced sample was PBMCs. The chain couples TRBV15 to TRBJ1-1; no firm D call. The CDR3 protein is CATTAQEVVGEAFF. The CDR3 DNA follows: TGTGCCACCACCGCTCAGGAGGTTGTGGGTGAAGCTTTCTTT.